The sequence of this TCR beta chain was determined in a study of blood T cell repertoires in COVID-19. Looking at the study overall: The samples span acute and convalescent COVID-19 from the United States, Italy and Spain.

Original data processing: Cell counts per sample came from amplifying reference gene primers. Method: immunoSEQ multiplex PCR; TCRdb's copy keeps in-frame clones and lacks some. V, J and clone size are those of that table, while D and trimming were read from the DNA. The sample holds 300,000 to 400,000 clones, roughly 88% seen once. The specimen was PBMCs or T cells enriched from blood (not recorded which). The TCR comes from a woman aged 30 to 39 with acute COVID-19.

Written as DNA, the CDR3 is TGTGCCAGCAGCTTAACAGGGGGGACAGATACGCAGTATTTT. Its translation: CASSLTGGTDTQYF. The chain uses TRBV7-9 and TRBJ2-3; 8 bases agree with TRBD1. Germline trimming cut 2 bases from V and 3 bases from J; bases unmatched to any gene: 1. Germline V gene lookup returns CDR1 SEHNR and CDR2 FQNEAQ (reference sequence). CDR3 length: 14 residues.